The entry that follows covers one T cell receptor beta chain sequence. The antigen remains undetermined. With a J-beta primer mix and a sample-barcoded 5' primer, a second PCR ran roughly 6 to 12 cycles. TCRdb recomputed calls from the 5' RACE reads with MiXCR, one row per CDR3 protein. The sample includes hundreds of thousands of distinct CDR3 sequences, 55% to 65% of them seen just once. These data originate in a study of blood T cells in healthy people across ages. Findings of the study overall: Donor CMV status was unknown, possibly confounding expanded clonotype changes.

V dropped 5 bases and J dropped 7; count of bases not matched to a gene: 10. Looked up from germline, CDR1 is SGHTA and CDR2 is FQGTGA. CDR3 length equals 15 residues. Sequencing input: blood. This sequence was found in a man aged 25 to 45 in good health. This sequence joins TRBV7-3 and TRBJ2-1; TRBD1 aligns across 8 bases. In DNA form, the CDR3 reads TGTGCCAGCAGCCCCGAGGGGACAGGATGGAATGAGCAGTTCTTC. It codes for CASSPEGTGWNEQFF.